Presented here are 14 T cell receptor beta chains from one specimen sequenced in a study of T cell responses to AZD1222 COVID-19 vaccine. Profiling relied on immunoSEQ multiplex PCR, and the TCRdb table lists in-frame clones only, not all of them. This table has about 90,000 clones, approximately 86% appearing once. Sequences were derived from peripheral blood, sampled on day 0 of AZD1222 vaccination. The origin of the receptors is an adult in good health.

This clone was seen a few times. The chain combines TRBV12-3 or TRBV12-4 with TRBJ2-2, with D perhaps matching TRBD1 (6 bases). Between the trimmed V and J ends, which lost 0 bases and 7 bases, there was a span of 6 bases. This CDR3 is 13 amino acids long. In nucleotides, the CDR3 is TGTGCCAGCAGTTTAGCAGGGGGCGGGGAGCTGTTTTTT. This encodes CASSLAGGGELFF.

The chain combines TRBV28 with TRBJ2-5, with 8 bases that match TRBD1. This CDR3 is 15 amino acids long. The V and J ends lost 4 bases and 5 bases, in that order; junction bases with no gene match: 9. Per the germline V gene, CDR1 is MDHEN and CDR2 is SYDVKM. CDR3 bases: TGTGCCAGCAGTTCCTCAGGACAGGGAAGGGAGACCCAGTACTTC. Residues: CASSSSGQGRETQYF.

CDR3 bases: TGTGCCAGTTCTTTTCTCTACAATGAGCAGTTCTTC. Amino acids: CASSFLYNEQFF. The chain joins TRBV19 to TRBJ2-1; D call uncertain. Germline-derived CDR1 and CDR2 are LNHDA and SQIVND (reference sequence). The CDR3 spans 12 residues. V lost 8 bases to trimming and J lost 3 bases, with 8 bases between them. The whole variable domain, filled in from reference TRBV19 and TRBJ2-1, reads DGGITQSPKYLFRKEGQNVTLSCEQNLNHDAMYWYRQDPGQGLRLIYYSQIVNDFQKGDIAEGYSVSREKKESFPLTVTSAQKNPTAFYLCASSFLYNEQFFGPGTRLTVL.

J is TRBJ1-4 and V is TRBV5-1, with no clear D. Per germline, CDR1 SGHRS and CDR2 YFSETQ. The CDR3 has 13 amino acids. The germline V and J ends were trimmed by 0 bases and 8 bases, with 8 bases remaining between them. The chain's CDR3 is CASSLDRREKLFF. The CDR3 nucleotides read TGCGCCAGCAGCTTGGACCGTCGGGAAAAACTGTTTTTT.

The CDR3 DNA is TGTGCCACCAAATCCGGGACAGGGGGAGGGGAGCTGTTTTTT. Protein: CATKSGTGGGELFF. This chain connects TRBV24-1 to TRBJ2-2; 11 nucleotides match TRBD1. Germline-derived CDR1 and CDR2 are KGHDR and SFDVKD. The length of the CDR3 is 14 residues. V lost 8 bases and J lost 8; bases outside the gene matches: 6.

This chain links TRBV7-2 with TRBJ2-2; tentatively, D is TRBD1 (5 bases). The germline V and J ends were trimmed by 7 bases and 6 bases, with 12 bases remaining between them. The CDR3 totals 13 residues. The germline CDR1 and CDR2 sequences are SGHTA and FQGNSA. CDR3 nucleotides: TGTGCCAGCAACCAAGGGGCTTCCGGGGAGCTGTTTTTT. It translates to CASNQGASGELFF.

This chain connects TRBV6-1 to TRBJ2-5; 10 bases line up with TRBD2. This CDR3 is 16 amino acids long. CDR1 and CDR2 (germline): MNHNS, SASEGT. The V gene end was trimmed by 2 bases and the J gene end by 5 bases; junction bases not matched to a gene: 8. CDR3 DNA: TGTGCCAGCAGTGAAAGAGGAGCGGGAGGGCGTGAGACCCAGTACTTC. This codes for CASSERGAGGRETQYF.

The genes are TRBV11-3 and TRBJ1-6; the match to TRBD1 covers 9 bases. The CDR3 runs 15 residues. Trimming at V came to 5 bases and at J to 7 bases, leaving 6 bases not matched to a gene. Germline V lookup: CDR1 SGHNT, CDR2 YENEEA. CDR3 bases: TGTGCCAGCAGCCCAAGGGACAGGGACAATTCACCCCTCCACTTT. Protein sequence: CASSPRDRDNSPLHF.

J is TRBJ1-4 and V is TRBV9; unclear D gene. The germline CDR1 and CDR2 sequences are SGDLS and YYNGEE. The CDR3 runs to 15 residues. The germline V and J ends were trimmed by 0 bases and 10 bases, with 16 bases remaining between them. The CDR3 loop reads CASSVGDPSLGKLFF. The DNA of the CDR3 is TGTGCCAGCAGCGTAGGGGATCCGTCTCTCGGAAAACTGTTTTTT. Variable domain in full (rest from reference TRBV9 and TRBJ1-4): DSGVTQTPKHLITATGQRVTLRCSPRSGDLSVYWYQQSLDQGLQFLIQYYNGEERAKGNILERFSAQQFPDLHSELNLSSLELGDSALYFCASSVGDPSLGKLFFGSGTQLSVL.

The CDR3 sequence is CASSLEAGKGGYTF. The CDR3 DNA reads as TGTGCCAGCAGCTTGGAAGCAGGGAAAGGTGGCTACACCTTC. V is TRBV5-5 and J is TRBJ1-2; perhaps TRBD1 as D (5 bases). Trimming took off 0 bases at V and 7 bases at J, with 13 bases between the two ends. Germline CDR1 SGHKS, CDR2 YYEKEE (reference sequence). This CDR3 has 14 amino acids.

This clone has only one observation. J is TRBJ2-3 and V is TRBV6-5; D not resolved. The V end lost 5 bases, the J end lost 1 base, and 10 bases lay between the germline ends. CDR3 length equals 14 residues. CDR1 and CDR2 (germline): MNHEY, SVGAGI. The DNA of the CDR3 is TGTGCCAGCAGTCGGGCATATGGCACAGATACGCAGTATTTT. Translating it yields CASSRAYGTDTQYF.

The CDR3 nucleotides are TGTGCCAGCAGCCGGACTAGCGGGAGGGAGACCCAGTACTTC. It encodes CASSRTSGRETQYF. The V call is TRBV11-1, the J call TRBJ2-5; 14 nucleotides match TRBD2. Per the germline V gene, CDR1 is SGHAT and CDR2 is FQDESV (reference sequence). CDR3 size: 14 residues. V shed 5 bases and J 5 bases; nucleotides not matched to a gene: 1. Full variable domain (rest looked up from reference TRBV11-1 and TRBJ2-5): EAEVAQSPRYKITEKSQAVAFWCDPISGHATLYWYRQILGQGPELLVQFQDESVVDDSQLPKDRFSAERLKGVDSTLKIQPAELGDSAMYLCASSRTSGRETQYFGPGTRLLVL.

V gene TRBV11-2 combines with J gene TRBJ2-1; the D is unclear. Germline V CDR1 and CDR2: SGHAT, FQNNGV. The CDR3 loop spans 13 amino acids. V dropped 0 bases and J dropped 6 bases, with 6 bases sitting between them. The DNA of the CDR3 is TGTGCCAGCAGCTTAGAACGAATCAATGAGCAGTTCTTC. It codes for CASSLERINEQFF.

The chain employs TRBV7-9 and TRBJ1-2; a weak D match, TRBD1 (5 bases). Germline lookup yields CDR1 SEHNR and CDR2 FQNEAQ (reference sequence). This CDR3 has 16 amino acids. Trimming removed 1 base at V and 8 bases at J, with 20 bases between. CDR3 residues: CASSLEVGGFGIGYTF. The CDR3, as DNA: TGTGCCAGCAGCTTAGAAGTTGGGGGATTCGGCATCGGCTACACCTTC. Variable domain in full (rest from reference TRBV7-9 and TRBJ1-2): DTGVSQNPRHKITKRGQNVTFRCDPISEHNRLYWYRQTLGQGPEFLTYFQNEAQLEKSRLLSDRFSAERPKGSFSTLEIQRTEQGDSAMYLCASSLEVGGFGIGYTFGSGTRLTVV.